The 19 T cell receptor beta chains given below trace back to one sample, sequenced in a study of T cells expressing NK-cell markers. TCRdb reanalyzed the 5' RACE reads and collapses them to one entry per CDR3 protein, without DNA. The listing contains about 260,000 distinct CDR3 sequences. Material: blood T cells: a sorted CD56 or NKG2C T cell subset, CD4+ or CD8+ T cells, or bulk PBMC T cells (not recorded which). These receptors were collected from a woman aged 18-70 years in good health.

This sequence joins TRBV15 and TRBJ2-5; TCRdb reports TRBD1, a call that lacks DNA to check it against. Per germline, CDR1 LNHNV and CDR2 YYDKDF (reference sequence). The CDR3 consists of 16 residues. This CDR3 reads CATSRADRAGVETQYF.

CDR3 region: CSAQTLRREQFF. V is TRBV20-1 and J is TRBJ2-1. The germline gives CDR1 DFQATT, CDR2 SNEGSKA (reference sequence). CDR3 length equals 12 residues.

J is TRBJ2-5 and V is TRBV7-2; there is no DNA to check the TCRdb D call of TRBD2. CDR1 is SGHTA, CDR2 FQGNSA, per germline. CDR3 length equals 15 residues. The CDR3 region is CASSLGTSGRETQYF.

The CDR3 sequence: CASSLLGTNSGANVLTF. This chain joins TRBV5-1 and TRBJ2-6. Germline CDR1 SGHRS, CDR2 YFSETQ. The length of the CDR3 is 17 residues.

This chain connects TRBV7-2 to TRBJ1-1. Germline CDR1 SGHTA, CDR2 FQGNSA. This CDR3 contains 12 residues. CDR3 sequence reads: CASSFPRGGAFF.

This chain uses TRBV7-9 with TRBJ2-1; TCRdb names TRBD1, which stays unverified in the absence of DNA. The CDR3 covers 15 residues. The germline V gene has CDR1 SEHNR and CDR2 FQNEAQ (reference sequence). This CDR3 reads CASSLDRPMDNEQFF.

CDR3 amino acids: CASNLGSKSNTEAFF. V gene TRBV12-3 or TRBV12-4 combines with J gene TRBJ1-1. CDR3 length: 15 residues.

The chain joins TRBV18 to TRBJ1-1; TCRdb gives TRBD1 as the D gene, but with no DNA this cannot be confirmed. Germline CDR1 and CDR2: KGHSH and LQKENI. CDR3 length: 15 residues. The CDR3 sequence is CASSPPGALGTEAFF. The variable domain in full, completed from reference TRBV18 and TRBJ1-1, reads NAGVMQNPRHLVRRRGQEARLRCSPMKGHSHVYWYRQLPEEGLKFMVYLQKENIIDESGMPKERFSAEFPKEGPSILRIQQVVRGDSAAYFCASSPPGALGTEAFFGQGTRLTVV.

The V and J genes are TRBV10-3 and TRBJ1-1. The CDR3 has 13 amino acids. Germline-derived CDR1 and CDR2 are ENHRY and SYGVKD. The CDR3: CAIRHDFGTEAFF.

V usage is TRBV5-1 and J usage is TRBJ2-1; TCRdb's D gene call, TRBD2, goes unchecked for lack of DNA. This CDR3 is 14 amino acids long. CDR1 SGHRS and CDR2 YFSETQ come from the germline V gene. This chain's CDR3 is CASSVGTSYNEQFF.

This chain connects TRBV12-3 or TRBV12-4 to TRBJ1-4; the TCRdb call, TRBD1, lacks DNA for checking. The CDR3 spans 16 residues. The CDR3 loop reads CASSFRTGKGNEKLFF.

This chain joins TRBV12-3 or TRBV12-4 and TRBJ2-1. The CDR3 loop spans 15 amino acids. CDR3 region: CASSLDASSYNEQFF.

The rearrangement joins TRBV6-2 or TRBV6-3 to TRBJ2-4; TCRdb outputs TRBD2, but without DNA this stays unchecked. The CDR3 spans 21 residues. Germline V gene lookup returns CDR1 MNHEY and CDR2 SVGEGT. CDR3 region: CASSYSATGTSGVVAKNIQYF.

The CDR3 spells CASSSDGKNTDTQYF. The V gene is TRBV7-9, the J gene TRBJ2-3; TCRdb names TRBD1, which stays unverified in the absence of DNA. Per germline, CDR1 SEHNR and CDR2 FQNEAQ (reference sequence). The CDR3 is 15 residues long. Together with reference TRBV7-9 and TRBJ2-3, the CDR3 gives the full variable domain: DTGVSQNPRHKITKRGQNVTFRCDPISEHNRLYWYRQTLGQGPEFLTYFQNEAQLEKSRLLSDRFSAERPKGSFSTLEIQRTEQGDSAMYLCASSSDGKNTDTQYFGPGTRLTVL.

The chain uses TRBV20-1 and TRBJ1-4; TCRdb gives TRBD1 as the D gene, but with no DNA this cannot be confirmed. This CDR3 comprises 13 residues. Germline V CDR1 and CDR2: DFQATT, SNEGSKA (reference sequence). CDR3 in amino acids: CSAREGPVEKLFF.

The chain joins TRBV15 to TRBJ2-5. CDR3 length: 14 residues. Per germline, CDR1 LNHNV and CDR2 YYDKDF (reference sequence). CDR3 residues: CATSRDHTQETQYF.

The chain uses TRBV12-3 or TRBV12-4 and TRBJ1-1; TCRdb calls TRBD1, which cannot be checked without DNA. The CDR3 runs to 14 residues. CDR3 loop: CASSPVGGMTEAFF.

Here the CDR3 reads CASSFSVGANVLTF. The V call is TRBV7-2, the J call TRBJ2-6. This CDR3 is built from 14 residues. Germline V gene sequence: CDR1 SGHTA, CDR2 FQGNSA.

The chain couples TRBV6-2 or TRBV6-3 to TRBJ1-5. The V gene's germline CDR1 is MNHEY and CDR2 SVGEGT. CDR3 length: 15 amino acids. The CDR3 reads CASSYTGRYNQPQHF.